This T cell receptor (beta chain) appears in the sequencing data of a study of response to subunit inactivated influenza vaccine. Comments on this clonotype: Its antigen is undetermined.

Findings and limits, study-wide: Authors proposed each seasonal influenza vaccination draws in few new T cells.

The CDR3 consists of 14 residues. CDR1 ENHRY and CDR2 SYGVKD come from the germline V gene. V was cut by 4 bases and J by 4 bases, with 11 bases left in between. TCRdb called the RT-PCR reads again in MiXCR, with one record for every CDR3 protein. The sample lists roughly 790,000 distinct CDR3 sequences, around 21% occurring once. The specimen comprised PBMCs from blood, sampled roughly 5 days after vaccination. The chain links TRBV10-3 to TRBJ1-3, with D tentatively TRBD1 (5 bases). The receptor's source is a man aged 50-59 years who received an inactivated influenza vaccine. DNA for the CDR3: TGTGCCATCAGTGTTTCAGGGAAGGGAAACACCATATATTTT. Translated: CAISVSGKGNTIYF.